The 20 T cell receptor beta chains given below trace back to one sample, sequenced in a study of cytomegalovirus exposure and HLA in healthy donors. Vbeta (60) and Jbeta (13) primers were used in the PCR. TCRdb keeps only in-frame clones here, not all; method: immunoSEQ multiplex PCR. This sample has nearly 300,000 clones, with around 86% found just once. The sample comprised PBMCs. The origin of the receptors is a middle-aged man in good health and CMV-seropositive.

The chain is built from TRBV4-1 and TRBJ2-7; 9 bases align to TRBD1. Germline-derived CDR1 and CDR2 are MGHRA and YSYEKL. Unmatched junction bases numbered 8, after V lost 3 bases and J lost 5 bases. CDR3 length: 15 amino acids. CDR3 region: CASSQSPGQGNEQYF. The CDR3 region has the DNA TGCGCCAGCAGCCAGTCGCCGGGACAGGGAAACGAGCAGTACTTC.

V is TRBV12-5 and J is TRBJ2-5, with a tentative D call TRBD2 (6 bases). This CDR3 contains 13 residues. V was shortened by 10 bases and J by 4 bases, with 16 bases between the two germline ends. In germline, CDR1 is LGHNT, CDR2 FRNRAP. In DNA, the CDR3 is TGTGCTACCGCCCGGGACTTTTCAGAGACCCAGTACTTC. Its translation is CATARDFSETQYF.

J is TRBJ2-5 and V is TRBV5-6, with D possibly being TRBD2 (6 bases). The CDR3 consists of 15 residues. CDR1 is SGHDT, CDR2 YYEEEE, per germline. Trimming removed 3 bases at V and 5 bases at J, with 17 bases between. In DNA form, the CDR3 reads TGTGCCAGCAGCTCACCGGGACGGGCGGGGGAGACCCAGTACTTC. It yields the protein CASSSPGRAGETQYF. The whole variable domain, remainder taken from reference TRBV5-6 and TRBJ2-5, is DAGVTQSPTHLIKTRGQQVTLRCSPKSGHDTVSWYQQALGQGPQFIFQYYEEEERQRGNFPDRFSGHQFPNYSSELNVNALLLGDSALYLCASSSPGRAGETQYFGPGTRLLVL.

The V gene is TRBV7-3, the J gene TRBJ1-1, with no clear D. Germline values: CDR1 SGHTA, CDR2 FQGTGA. The CDR3 length is 15 residues. Trimming removed 1 base at V and 5 bases at J, with 14 bases between. The CDR3 reads CASSLMAGGRTEAFF. CDR3 sequence (DNA): TGTGCCAGCAGCTTAATGGCGGGAGGACGGACTGAAGCTTTCTTT.

V usage is TRBV9 and J usage is TRBJ2-7; TRBD2 matches 11 bases. Germline CDR1 and CDR2: SGDLS and YYNGEE. Trimming removed 4 bases from V and 4 bases from J; junction bases left unmatched: 7. The CDR3 runs to 15 residues. The CDR3: CASSPGLAVRYEQYF. CDR3 DNA sequence: TGTGCCAGCAGCCCGGGACTAGCGGTCAGATACGAGCAGTACTTC.

This clone has a handful of counts. This chain uses TRBV5-4 with TRBJ1-6; a possible D gene is TRBD1 (6 bases). Germline V gene data show CDR1 as SGHNT and CDR2 as YYREEE (reference sequence). CDR3 length: 15 residues. Between the trimmed V and J ends, which lost 0 bases and 10 bases, there was a span of 14 bases. CDR3 nucleotides: TGTGCCAGCAGCTTGGATGCCAGGGGCTGGTCACCCCTCCACTTT. Protein sequence: CASSLDARGWSPLHF.

This clone showed up just a few times. The chain links TRBV2 to TRBJ1-1, with TRBD1 identical over 9 bases. The CDR3 runs 13 residues. Germline V gene sequence: CDR1 SNHLY, CDR2 FYNNEI. J gave up 4 bases and V 6 bases, and 3 bases lay outside the gene matches. In DNA, the CDR3 is TGTGCCAGCAGGGACAGGGGAGTCACTGAAGCTTTCTTT. It is translated as CASRDRGVTEAFF. The whole variable domain, filled in from reference TRBV2 and TRBJ1-1, reads EPEVTQTPSHQVTQMGQEVILRCVPISNHLYFYWYRQILGQKVEFLVSFYNNEISEKSEIFDDQFSVERPDGSNFTLKIRSTKLEDSAMYFCASRDRGVTEAFFGQGTRLTVV.

The J gene is TRBJ1-5, the V gene TRBV6-6, with D possibly matching TRBD1 (6 bases). Germline V gives CDR1 MNHNY, CDR2 SVGAGI (reference sequence). V lost 6 bases to trimming and J lost 2 bases, with 11 bases between them. The CDR3 spans 14 residues. The CDR3 coding sequence is TGTGCCAGCAGGGGTTGGACAGGCAATCAGCCCCAGCATTTT. Encoded protein: CASRGWTGNQPQHF.

The V gene is TRBV19, the J gene TRBJ1-1; no firm D call. This CDR3 spans 14 amino acids. Germline V gives CDR1 LNHDA, CDR2 SQIVND (reference sequence). The V end lost 5 bases, the J end lost 4 bases, and 14 bases lay between the germline ends. The CDR3 region is CASSGERVGTEAFF. The CDR3 nucleotides are TGTGCCAGTAGTGGGGAGCGGGTTGGCACTGAAGCTTTCTTT.

The J gene is TRBJ2-3, the V gene TRBV27, with 10 nucleotides matching TRBD2. V was pared by 5 bases and J by 0 bases, with 5 bases of the junction left unmatched. CDR1 is MNHEY and CDR2 is SMNVEV in the germline V gene (reference sequence). This CDR3 region has 16 residues. CDR3 nucleotide sequence: TGTGCCAGCAGTAACACTAGCGGGACTAGCACAGATACGCAGTATTTT. This translates into CASSNTSGTSTDTQYF.

The chain couples TRBV4-1 to TRBJ1-5; 11 bases line up with TRBD1. Germline-derived CDR1 and CDR2 are MGHRA and YSYEKL. CDR3 size: 16 residues. With V trimmed by 3 bases and J by 4 bases, 5 bases remained unmatched. DNA for the CDR3: TGCGCCAGCAGCCACCGGACAGGGGGCAGGAATCAGCCCCAGCATTTT. This encodes CASSHRTGGRNQPQHF.

V and J are TRBV4-1 and TRBJ1-1; 9 nucleotides align to TRBD1. V was pared by 2 bases and J by 1 base, with 2 bases of the junction left unmatched. CDR3 length: 15 amino acids. Germline-derived CDR1 and CDR2 are MGHRA and YSYEKL. The CDR3 region is CASSQPGQGNTEAFF. CDR3 nucleotide sequence: TGCGCCAGCAGCCAACCGGGACAGGGGAACACTGAAGCTTTCTTT.

The CDR3 nucleotides read TGTGCCAGCAGCCAAGGGGCAGCAACTAATGAAAAACTGTTTTTT. This translates into CASSQGAATNEKLFF. This chain uses TRBV4-2 with TRBJ1-4; D not resolved. The germline CDR1 and CDR2 sequences are LGHNA and YNFKEQ. The CDR3 has 15 amino acids. Trimming shortened V by 1 base and J by 0 bases, and 6 bases separated the two germline ends.

The chain couples TRBV6-5 to TRBJ1-2, with D perhaps TRBD1 (5 bases). From germline, CDR1 is MNHEY and CDR2 SVGAGI. The CDR3 totals 14 residues. Trimming took 5 bases from V and 4 from J, leaving 14 bases between them. As DNA, the CDR3 is TGTGCCAGCAGTGATAGCTGGGGGGGCTATGGCTACACCTTC. This encodes CASSDSWGGYGYTF.

This chain uses TRBV18 with TRBJ1-1; TRBD1 is a possible D gene (5 bases). The V gene's germline CDR1 is KGHSH and CDR2 LQKENI. The CDR3 contains 16 residues. V was cut by 2 bases and J by 5 bases, with 18 bases left in between. Here the CDR3 reads CASSPGAGPAGTEAFF. CDR3 in DNA: TGTGCCAGCTCACCAGGGGCAGGGCCCGCGGGGACTGAAGCTTTCTTT.

The CDR3, as DNA: TGTGCCAGCAGCTTGGCTAGTAATGAGCAGTTCTTC. Translated, it gives CASSLASNEQFF. This chain uses TRBV5-4 with TRBJ2-1; D not resolved. Germline-derived CDR1 and CDR2 are SGHNT and YYREEE (reference sequence). V lost 0 bases and J 7 bases, leaving 5 bases between the germline ends. This CDR3 has 12 residues. Filled out from reference TRBV5-4 and TRBJ2-1, the complete variable domain reads ETGVTQSPTHLIKTRGQQVTLRCSSQSGHNTVSWYQQALGQGPQFIFQYYREEENGRGNFPPRFSGLQFPNYSSELNVNALELDDSALYLCASSLASNEQFFGPGTRLTVL.

On this clone itself: A junction end diverges from the germline sequence, so it may reflect a read error. The V call is TRBV19, the J call TRBJ2-2, with 7 bases fitting TRBD2. Germline values: CDR1 LNHDA, CDR2 SQIVND (reference sequence). The CDR3 is made up of 13 amino acids. The CDR3 region is CASSIVRAGVLFF. CDR3 nucleotide sequence: TGTGCCAGTAGTATAGTCAGGGCGGGGGTGCTGTTTTTT.

J is TRBJ2-2 and V is TRBV5-1; the D gene is possibly TRBD1 (5 bases). The CDR3 runs to 15 residues. Germline loops: CDR1 SGHRS, CDR2 YFSETQ. The V and J ends lost 2 bases and 0 bases respectively, with 8 bases between them. This CDR3 is CASSFRVPNTGELFF. Here the CDR3 DNA reads TGCGCCAGCAGCTTCAGGGTGCCGAACACCGGGGAGCTGTTTTTT.

V and J are TRBV11-3 and TRBJ2-1; weak D call: TRBD1 (6 bases). The CDR3 is made up of 13 amino acids. Germline loops: CDR1 SGHNT, CDR2 YENEEA. Between the trimmed V and J ends, which lost 6 bases and 4 bases, there was a span of 10 bases. CDR3 in DNA: TGTGCCAGCAGGAGAACAGGGTACAATGAGCAGTTCTTC. Residues: CASRRTGYNEQFF.

The V gene is TRBV28, the J gene TRBJ1-5, with 7 bases identical to TRBD1. The V gene's germline CDR1 is MDHEN and CDR2 SYDVKM. This CDR3 is built from 14 residues. After removal of 8 bases from V and 6 bases from J, the junction contained 10 bases not matched to a gene. CDR3 loop: CASYAQGNSQPQHF. CDR3 nucleotide sequence: TGTGCCAGCTACGCACAGGGGAATTCTCAGCCCCAGCATTTT.